This TCR beta chain was identified during a study of blood T cell repertoires in COVID-19. Method: immunoSEQ multiplex PCR; TCRdb's copy keeps in-frame clones and lacks some. This table holds 50,000 or so clones, more than 70% found once. The CDR3 is 14 residues long. With 0 bases clipped from V and 15 bases from J, the junction kept 8 bases outside the gene matches. The V gene's germline CDR1 is KGHSH and CDR2 LQKENI. J is TRBJ1-5 and V is TRBV18; 10 bases are a match to TRBD1. Sequencing was done on a sample of peripheral blood. The sequence was obtained from a woman older than 75 with acute or convalescent COVID-19. The CDR3 loop reads CASSPPGTGAPSHF. CDR3 coding DNA: TGTGCCAGCTCACCACCGGGGACAGGGGCCCCTTCGCATTTT.